Shown below are 15 T cell receptor beta chains from a single sample sequenced in a study of graft-versus-host responses after intestinal transplantation. The data were produced by immunoSEQ multiplex PCR, yet TCRdb's version contains in-frame clones alone and is incomplete. The sample shows about 97,000 clones, roughly 90% of them seen only once. The sequenced sample was PBMCs, obtained 450 to 480 days after intestinal transplant. The origin of the receptors is a human patient who received an intestinal transplant, so some T cells may come from the graft donor.

In its sample, this clone was seen a few times. The CDR3 here is CASSRDSRYEQYF. In nucleotides, the CDR3 is TGTGCCAGCTCCCGGGACAGCCGCTACGAGCAGTACTTC. The V call is TRBV18, the J call TRBJ2-7, with 7 bases that match TRBD1. The germline V gene has CDR1 KGHSH and CDR2 LQKENI. This CDR3 has 13 residues. J gave up 3 bases and V 6 bases, and 5 bases lay outside the gene matches.

The chain is built from TRBV30 and TRBJ2-6; unclear D gene. Trimming pared 4 bases from V and 1 base from J, leaving 8 bases between. Germline lookup yields CDR1 GTSNPN and CDR2 SVGIG (reference sequence). The length of the CDR3 is 14 residues. CDR3 residues: CAWIGLSGANVLTF. The CDR3 nucleotides read TGTGCCTGGATTGGGTTATCTGGGGCCAACGTCCTGACTTTC.

The rearrangement uses TRBV5-4 and TRBJ2-1; D might be TRBD2 (5 bases). With 5 bases removed from V and 8 bases from J, the gap between germline ends came to 20 bases. CDR1 and CDR2 from the germline V gene are SGHNT and YYREEE (reference sequence). The CDR3 spans 15 residues. The DNA for the CDR3 is TGTGCCAGCAGACCCAATCCAGGAGGTGGAGATGAGCAGTTCTTC. It codes for CASRPNPGGGDEQFF.

The chain is built from TRBV9 and TRBJ1-2; D is unclear. V was trimmed by 2 bases and J by 2 bases, leaving 10 bases between them. The CDR3 is made up of 14 amino acids. Germline V gene data show CDR1 as SGDLS and CDR2 as YYNGEE. CDR3 bases: TGTGCCAGCAGCGTGCAACACTTCAACTATGGCTACACCTTC. Its protein product is CASSVQHFNYGYTF.

The CDR3 coding sequence is TGCGCCAGCAGTCAGGCCTACGAGCAGTACTTC. Translated, it gives CASSQAYEQYF. V is TRBV10-2 and J is TRBJ2-7; D not certain. Germline CDR1 WSHSY, CDR2 SAAADI. The CDR3 extends over 11 amino acids. The germline V and J ends were trimmed by 5 bases and 2 bases, with 4 bases remaining between them.

This chain connects TRBV6-5 to TRBJ1-1; D unclear. Trimming took off 0 bases at V and 5 bases at J, with 13 bases between the two ends. CDR1 MNHEY and CDR2 SVGAGI come from the germline V gene. The CDR3 consists of 15 residues. CDR3 loop: CASSYSRGRGTEAFF. The CDR3 DNA reads as TGTGCCAGCAGTTACTCTAGAGGGCGAGGGACTGAAGCTTTCTTT.

This clone was observed a single time. The chain couples TRBV5-6 to TRBJ1-2, with a weak D call TRBD1 (5 bases). Trimming cost V 0 bases and J 7 bases, with 10 bases left between them. There are 13 residues in the CDR3. Germline V gene sequence: CDR1 SGHDT, CDR2 YYEEEE. In DNA form, the CDR3 reads TGTGCCAGCAGCTTGGGTGGGGGAGGTGGCTACACCTTC. This gives the protein CASSLGGGGGYTF.

This chain joins TRBV6-4 and TRBJ2-1, with 10 bases that match TRBD2. Germline-derived CDR1 and CDR2 are MRHNA and SNTAGT. The CDR3 has 15 residues. Trimming at V came to 4 bases and at J to 2 bases, leaving 2 bases not matched to a gene. The CDR3 protein is CASSVTSGTYNEQFF. Written as DNA, the CDR3 is TGTGCCAGCAGTGTCACTAGCGGGACCTACAATGAGCAGTTCTTC.

The gene calls are TRBV19 and TRBJ2-7; tentatively, D is TRBD1 (7 bases). There are 13 residues in the CDR3. Per germline, CDR1 LNHDA and CDR2 SQIVND (reference sequence). Trimming took 5 bases from V and 1 from J, leaving 9 bases between them. The CDR3, as DNA: TGTGCCAGTAGTGCGGGACAGTCCTACGAGCAGTACTTC. It is translated as CASSAGQSYEQYF. Filled out from reference TRBV19 and TRBJ2-7, the complete variable domain reads DGGITQSPKYLFRKEGQNVTLSCEQNLNHDAMYWYRQDPGQGLRLIYYSQIVNDFQKGDIAEGYSVSREKKESFPLTVTSAQKNPTAFYLCASSAGQSYEQYFGPGTRLTVT.

This sequence joins TRBV6-5 and TRBJ1-5, with 10 bases identical to TRBD1. J was trimmed by 6 bases and V by 5 bases; bases with no gene match: 4. CDR3 size: 14 residues. Germline CDR1 is MNHEY and CDR2 is SVGAGI. The DNA of the CDR3 is TGTGCCAGCAGTCCGGGGACAGGGGCTCAGCCCCAGCATTTT. Translating it yields CASSPGTGAQPQHF.

The chain is built from TRBV10-3 and TRBJ2-3; no clear D gene. CDR3 size: 13 residues. Trimming took 4 bases from V and 1 from J, leaving 6 bases between them. The germline V gene encodes CDR1 ENHRY and CDR2 SYGVKD. In DNA, the CDR3 is TGTGCCATCAGTGTTGTCGGCACAGATACGCAGTATTTT. Its translation: CAISVVGTDTQYF.

As DNA, the CDR3 is TGTGCCAGCTTGGGACAGATAAGGGCCGGGGAGCTGTTTTTT. Translating it yields CASLGQIRAGELFF. This chain joins TRBV2 and TRBJ2-2; TRBD1 aligns across 7 bases. V lost 8 bases and J lost 6; bases outside the gene matches: 9. Germline-derived CDR1 and CDR2 are SNHLY and FYNNEI. The CDR3 runs to 14 residues.

For this clone: One end of the junction is discordant with germline, which a read error may explain. The rearrangement uses TRBV18 and TRBJ1-4, with a weak D call TRBD1 (6 bases). The CDR3 loop spans 14 amino acids. Germline V gene data show CDR1 as KGHSH and CDR2 as LQKENI. CDR3 region: CASSPPLYRDTAVF. For the CDR3, the DNA is TGTGCCAGCTCGCCCCCGCTGTACCGGGACACCGCGGTTTTT.

This clone occurred a few times. The rearrangement joins TRBV10-2 to TRBJ1-3; D call uncertain. CDR3 size: 11 residues. V lost 8 bases and J 3 bases, leaving 5 bases between the germline ends. Germline V gene data show CDR1 as WSHSY and CDR2 as SAAADI. CDR3 region: CASSNGNTIYF. The CDR3 DNA is TGCGCCAGCTCAAATGGAAACACCATATATTTT.

This clone has a single count. The CDR3 DNA follows: TGTGCCACCAGCAGTGACAGGGGAACTAATGAAAAACTGTTTTTT. This translates into CATSSDRGTNEKLFF. The chain has TRBV15 and TRBJ1-4; 8 positions agree with TRBD1. Per the germline V gene, CDR1 is LNHNV and CDR2 is YYDKDF (reference sequence). J lost 1 base, V lost 3 bases, and 1 base had no gene match. The length of the CDR3 is 15 residues.